This T cell receptor beta chain was obtained from a study of blood T cell repertoires in COVID-19. Participants had their cohort set by participant-reported clinical history. CDR3 size: 12 residues. Per the germline V gene, CDR1 is MDHEN and CDR2 is SYDVKM. Between the trimmed V and J ends, which lost 5 bases and 0 bases, there was a span of 3 bases. In the case of this clone: This sample includes further DNA sequences coding for the same CDR3.

TCRdb keeps only in-frame clones here, not all; method: immunoSEQ multiplex PCR. The top ten clones hold 3.5% to 4% of a sample with a few hundred thousand clones, about 86% of them seen once. The sequenced material came from PBMCs or T cells enriched from blood (not recorded which). This receptor was taken from a woman aged 40-49 years with acute COVID-19. V gene TRBV28 combines with J gene TRBJ2-3; D remains ambiguous. CDR3 sequence reads: CASSPSTDTQYF. CDR3 nucleotide sequence: TGTGCCAGCAGTCCTAGCACAGATACGCAGTATTTT. The whole variable domain, remainder taken from reference TRBV28 and TRBJ2-3, is DVKVTQSSRYLVKRTGEKVFLECVQDMDHENMFWYRQDPGLGLRLIYFSYDVKMKEKGDIPEGYSVSREKKERFSLILESASTNQTSMYLCASSPSTDTQYFGPGTRLTVL.